This T cell receptor (beta chain) originates from a study of blood T cells in healthy people across ages. PCR was performed a second time for about 6 to 12 cycles using a sample-barcoded 5' primer and a J-beta primer mix. TCRdb redid the calling of the 5' RACE reads with MiXCR, one entry per CDR3 protein. The sample has about 570,000 distinct CDR3 sequences; 27% are singletons. CDR1 is LGHDT, CDR2 YNNKEL, per germline (reference sequence). With 1 base clipped from V and 8 bases from J, the junction kept 6 bases outside the gene matches. CDR3 size: 14 residues. In this sample, this clonotype turned up a few times.

The clonotype comes from a woman between 65 and 79 years old in good health. Sequenced material: blood. This chain connects TRBV3-1 to TRBJ1-2, with 8 bases aligning to TRBD1. The CDR3 bases are TGTGCCAGCAGCCAAGTCCCAGGGGGCACGGGCTACACCTTC. This sequence encodes CASSQVPGGTGYTF.